One sample yielded the 24 T cell receptor beta chains listed below, sequenced in a study of cytomegalovirus exposure and HLA in healthy donors. Primers included in the PCR were 60 Vbeta and 13 Jbeta primers. The assay was immunoSEQ multiplex PCR, and TCRdb's table has in-frame clones only and misses some. The sample includes about 150,000 clones, approximately 10% of them seen just once. The sequenced material came from PBMCs. The receptors here all came from a woman in her thirties or forties in good health and CMV-seropositive.

There are a few counts of this clone. The V and J genes are TRBV4-1 and TRBJ2-4; TRBD2 aligns across 8 bases. Unmatched junction bases numbered 13, after V lost 3 bases and J lost 0 bases. The length of the CDR3 is 19 residues. Germline CDR1 reads MGHRA; CDR2 reads YSYEKL. The CDR3 here is CASSHHEGRGVVAKNIQYF. For the CDR3, the DNA is TGCGCCAGCAGCCATCACGAGGGGCGGGGGGTTGTAGCCAAAAACATTCAGTACTTC.

V is TRBV2 and J is TRBJ2-4, with D possibly TRBD1 on 5 matching bases. The CDR3 is 11 amino acids. The V end lost 6 bases, the J end lost 16 bases, and 16 bases lay between the germline ends. Germline values: CDR1 SNHLY, CDR2 FYNNEI. CDR3 sequence reads: CASSVGQKEYF. The CDR3 nucleotides are TGTGCCAGCAGCGTAGGACAAAAAGAATACTTC. Filled out from reference TRBV2 and TRBJ2-4, the complete variable domain reads EPEVTQTPSHQVTQMGQEVILRCVPISNHLYFYWYRQILGQKVEFLVSFYNNEISEKSEIFDDQFSVERPDGSNFTLKIRSTKLEDSAMYFCASSVGQKEYFGAGTRLSVL.

Written as DNA, the CDR3 is TGCGCCGCCCGGCAGAGGCTCTCGGGAAACACCATATATTTT. Residues: CAARQRLSGNTIYF. The chain combines TRBV29-1 with TRBJ1-3; D gene unclear. From germline, CDR1 is SQVTM and CDR2 ANQGSEA. The CDR3 consists of 14 residues.

This chain connects TRBV5-6 to TRBJ2-5; tentatively, D is TRBD2 (5 bases). CDR1 SGHDT and CDR2 YYEEEE come from the germline V gene. V was clipped by 4 bases and J by 2 bases, with 9 bases between them. This CDR3 is 13 amino acids long. This chain's CDR3 is CASSREKQETQYF. Here the CDR3 DNA reads TGTGCCAGCAGCCGGGAAAAGCAAGAGACCCAGTACTTC.

In this sample, this clone turned up a few times. The chain joins TRBV10-1 to TRBJ2-5; 10 bases agree with TRBD1. The CDR3 is 15 amino acids. Germline assignment: CDR1 WNHNN and CDR2 SYGVQD (reference sequence). V lost 6 bases, J lost 4 bases, and 8 bases stayed unmatched. Here the CDR3 reads CASSKGDRGGETQYF. In DNA form, the CDR3 reads TGCGCCAGCAGCAAAGGGGACAGGGGAGGAGAGACCCAGTACTTC.

V is TRBV27 and J is TRBJ1-2; D ambiguous. The CDR3 sequence is 17 residues long. V shed 6 bases and J shed 2 bases, with 22 bases lying between them. Per the germline V gene, CDR1 is MNHEY and CDR2 is SMNVEV (reference sequence). The CDR3 DNA follows: TGTGCCAGCAGGACGGGAGGCAATAGCAGAGCAAACTATGGCTACACCTTC. Translation gives CASRTGGNSRANYGYTF.

J is TRBJ1-1 and V is TRBV19, with TRBD1 matching 10 bases. CDR1 LNHDA and CDR2 SQIVND come from the germline V gene (reference sequence). The CDR3 sequence is 15 residues long. V shed 5 bases, J shed 0 bases, and the junction held 3 bases outside the gene matches. The CDR3, as DNA: TGTGCCAGTAGTCCAGGACAGGGGGTGAACACTGAAGCTTTCTTT. Residues: CASSPGQGVNTEAFF. Looking up the rest from reference TRBV19 and TRBJ1-1 gives the full variable domain: DGGITQSPKYLFRKEGQNVTLSCEQNLNHDAMYWYRQDPGQGLRLIYYSQIVNDFQKGDIAEGYSVSREKKESFPLTVTSAQKNPTAFYLCASSPGQGVNTEAFFGQGTRLTVV.

This clone was seen only a few times. This rearrangement joins TRBV28 to TRBJ2-5, with 11 bases aligning to TRBD2. This CDR3 region has 15 residues. Looked up from germline, CDR1 is MDHEN and CDR2 is SYDVKM. With V trimmed by 8 bases and J by 4 bases, 9 bases remained unmatched. CDR3 amino acids: CASGLLAGGRETQYF. The CDR3, as DNA: TGTGCCAGCGGCCTTCTAGCGGGGGGCCGAGAGACCCAGTACTTC.

The chain is built from TRBV1 and TRBJ2-7; the table's D call TRBD1 went unverified against the DNA. TRBV1 is a pseudogene. This CDR3 region has 16 residues. CDR3 sequence (DNA): TGCACCAGCAGCCAAGAAACCCCGGACTCAGGGGACGAGCAGTACTTC. Translating it yields CTSSQETPDSGDEQYF.

There are a few counts of this clone. The chain employs TRBV2 and TRBJ1-5; TRBD1 agrees at 8 bases. The CDR3 runs 18 residues. The junction had 13 bases not matched to a gene; V was cut back by 4 bases and J by 2 bases. The germline V gene encodes CDR1 SNHLY and CDR2 FYNNEI. The CDR3 bases are TGTGCCAGCAGTGTGGCCAGGGGGCAATCTCTAGGCAATCAGCCCCAGCATTTT. Its translation: CASSVARGQSLGNQPQHF.

The chain is built from TRBV5-4 and TRBJ2-3, with 7 nucleotides matching TRBD2. The CDR3 spans 14 residues. J gave up 8 bases and V 4 bases, and 10 bases lay outside the gene matches. Germline CDR1 reads SGHNT; CDR2 reads YYREEE (reference sequence). The CDR3 here is CASSPGEGEGTQYF. The CDR3 DNA reads as TGTGCCAGCAGCCCCGGGGAGGGCGAGGGTACGCAGTATTTT.

Only a few counts were recorded for this clone. This chain links TRBV5-4 with TRBJ2-2; 7 positions match TRBD1. The V and J ends lost 4 bases and 5 bases, in that order; junction bases with no gene match: 5. Germline CDR1 and CDR2: SGHNT and YYREEE (reference sequence). The CDR3 sequence is 14 residues long. This CDR3 is CASSGNRGTGELFF. In DNA, the CDR3 is TGTGCCAGCAGCGGAAACAGGGGTACCGGGGAGCTGTTTTTT.

The chain couples TRBV19 to TRBJ2-2; TRBD1 might be the D (5 bases). V lost 6 bases and J 4 bases, leaving 15 bases between the germline ends. The CDR3 has 15 amino acids. CDR1 and CDR2 (germline): LNHDA, SQIVND (reference sequence). CDR3 coding DNA: TGTGCCAGTAGCACCAAACAGGTGGGCACCGGGGAGCTGTTTTTT. Translating it yields CASSTKQVGTGELFF.

The V gene is TRBV6-5, the J gene TRBJ1-1; 7 bases match TRBD1. CDR1 is MNHEY and CDR2 is SVGAGI in the germline V gene. The trim removed 4 bases at V and 1 base at J, leaving 3 bases unmatched. This CDR3 has 14 amino acids. The CDR3 coding sequence is TGTGCCAGCAGTTCATACAGGGGGAACACTGAAGCTTTCTTT. Translated: CASSSYRGNTEAFF.

This clone came up a few times. Here the CDR3 reads CASSLAGLAGEKNIQYF. The CDR3 nucleotides read TGTGCCAGCAGCTTGGCCGGACTAGCGGGGGAAAAAAACATTCAGTACTTC. The rearrangement joins TRBV5-4 to TRBJ2-4, with TRBD2 matching 13 bases. The CDR3 sequence is 17 residues long. The J segment lost 4 bases and the V segment lost 0 bases, leaving 4 bases of the junction unmatched. Germline CDR1 reads SGHNT; CDR2 reads YYREEE (reference sequence).

This clone has more than one count but fewer than ten. The chain joins TRBV7-2 to TRBJ2-7; 8 positions match TRBD1. Germline loops: CDR1 SGHTA, CDR2 FQGNSA. The CDR3 consists of 17 residues. V trimming: 5 bases; J trimming: 3 bases; junction bases outside the gene matches: 15. The CDR3 protein is CASSLPEGRGQLYEQYF. As DNA, the CDR3 is TGTGCCAGCAGCCTCCCCGAAGGCAGGGGGCAGCTCTACGAGCAGTACTTC.

The rearrangement uses TRBV7-9 and TRBJ1-4; 9 bases fit TRBD1. Germline assignment: CDR1 SEHNR and CDR2 FQNEAQ (reference sequence). V shed 5 bases, J shed 7 bases, and the junction held 8 bases outside the gene matches. The CDR3 has 15 amino acids. Here the CDR3 reads CASSTTGTGFEKLFF. The DNA for the CDR3 is TGTGCCAGCAGCACCACCGGGACAGGGTTTGAAAAACTGTTTTTT.

This clone was detected a few times. The J gene is TRBJ1-1, the V gene TRBV5-1; 8 bases agree with TRBD1. V gave up 4 bases and J gave up 3 bases; unmatched junction bases: 8. This CDR3 comprises 15 residues. Germline assignment: CDR1 SGHRS and CDR2 YFSETQ. The CDR3 sequence is CASSPPDRVDTEAFF. DNA for the CDR3: TGCGCCAGCAGCCCTCCGGACAGGGTAGACACTGAAGCTTTCTTT.

This clone has a handful of counts. J is TRBJ2-7 and V is TRBV6-5; 9 nucleotides align to TRBD1. The CDR3 extends over 14 amino acids. Losses at the gene ends were 4 bases for V and 4 bases for J; bases not matched to a gene: 5. Germline lookup yields CDR1 MNHEY and CDR2 SVGAGI. The CDR3 DNA sequence: TGTGCCAGCAGTTTAACAGGGGGCGCATACGAGCAGTACTTC. Translation: CASSLTGGAYEQYF.

This clone was detected only a few times. The J gene is TRBJ2-1, the V gene TRBV29-1; 9 positions match TRBD1. The length of the CDR3 is 12 residues. Germline trimming cut 6 bases from V and 10 bases from J; bases unmatched to any gene: 7. Germline assignment: CDR1 SQVTM and CDR2 ANQGSEA. In DNA, the CDR3 is TGCAGCGTAACGGACAGGGGTGAAGAGCAGTTCTTC. Residues: CSVTDRGEEQFF.

This clone appeared a few times. The rearrangement uses TRBV6-6 and TRBJ2-7; TRBD1 matches at 12 bases. Germline loops: CDR1 MNHNY, CDR2 SVGAGI (reference sequence). CDR3 length: 15 residues. After removal of 5 bases from V and 5 bases from J, the junction contained 7 bases not matched to a gene. For the CDR3, the DNA is TGTGCCAGCAGTAATCCGGGACAGGGGGCGCACGAGCAGTACTTC. Translated: CASSNPGQGAHEQYF.

The table lists this clone with a few counts. The chain recombines TRBV6-5 with TRBJ2-1; D possibly corresponds to TRBD1 (5 bases). Looked up from germline, CDR1 is MNHEY and CDR2 is SVGAGI. The CDR3 loop spans 11 amino acids. V lost 8 bases and J lost 7, with 9 bases in between. As DNA, the CDR3 is TGTGCCAGCGGGAAGGGGAATGAGCAGTTCTTC. Translating gives CASGKGNEQFF.

This clone was found a few times. The gene calls are TRBV29-1 and TRBJ2-2; 12 nucleotides match TRBD1. This CDR3 is 18 amino acids long. Per germline, CDR1 SQVTM and CDR2 ANQGSEA. V lost 1 base, J lost 5 bases, and 11 bases stayed unmatched. CDR3 loop: CSVEAGQGAGWGTGELFF. The CDR3 coding sequence is TGCAGCGTTGAAGCGGGACAGGGGGCAGGGTGGGGGACCGGGGAGCTGTTTTTT.

This clone was picked up a small number of times. This specimen includes other DNA sequences encoding the same CDR3. The rearrangement links TRBV18 to TRBJ2-5; D is unresolved. V lost 3 bases and J lost 1, with 3 bases in between. The CDR3 totals 12 residues. Germline-derived CDR1 and CDR2 are KGHSH and LQKENI. The CDR3 nucleotides are TGTGCCAGCTCACCTATCCAAGAGACCCAGTACTTC. Residues: CASSPIQETQYF.